The 29 T cell receptor beta chains below come from one sample, sequenced in a study of beta chain features in type 1 diabetes. Their antigens are not known. Overall study results and limits: In every one of the four CD4+ subsets, TCRB CDR3s were moderately but significantly shorter in Type 1 diabetes patients.

Expressed TCRB transcripts were sequenced after all isolated RNA was converted to cDNA. TCRdb's table, derived via immunoSEQ multiplex PCR, lists solely in-frame clones and lacks some. The sample lists 600,000 to 700,000 clones; about an eighth were seen once. The sequencing input was naive CD4+ T cells from blood. These receptors were collected from a man aged 18 to 29 with type 1 diabetes.

This clone was picked up a small number of times. Here the CDR3 DNA reads TGTGCCAGTCTTTTCGGACAGGGGGTTCAGCCCCAGCATTTT. Translating it yields CASLFGQGVQPQHF. The J gene is TRBJ1-5, the V gene TRBV28; 10 nucleotides agree with TRBD1. Losses at the gene ends were 9 bases for V and 6 bases for J; bases not matched to a gene: 8. CDR3 length equals 14 residues. Per germline, CDR1 MDHEN and CDR2 SYDVKM.

This clone has only a few counts. The chain combines TRBV6-1 with TRBJ2-1, with D hard to call. CDR1 and CDR2 (germline): MNHNS, SASEGT. Deletions cut 0 bases from V and 6 bases from J, with 9 bases between. CDR3 size: 14 residues. Written as DNA, the CDR3 is TGTGCCAGCAGTGAAGCGTCCCCCATCAATGAGCAGTTCTTC. Translation gives CASSEASPINEQFF.

CDR3 residues: CASSFRRGPSYEQYF. The CDR3 DNA is TGTGCCAGCAGCTTCCGCCGGGGCCCTTCCTACGAGCAGTACTTC. The chain carries TRBV13 and TRBJ2-7, with D possibly being TRBD1 or TRBD2 (5 bases each). The CDR3 length is 15 residues. Germline V CDR1 and CDR2: PRHDT, FYEKMQ (reference sequence). V gave up 3 bases and J gave up 1 base, with 13 bases separating them.

This clone turned up a few times. The rearrangement joins TRBV19 to TRBJ2-7; D ambiguous. The V end was cut by 4 bases, the J end by 0 bases, with 10 bases between. The CDR3 contains 14 residues. Germline assignment: CDR1 LNHDA and CDR2 SQIVND (reference sequence). Here the CDR3 DNA reads TGTGCCAGTAGTACCCCGACCGTCTCCTACGAGCAGTACTTC. Amino acids: CASSTPTVSYEQYF.

This clone has a handful of counts. The rearrangement joins TRBV13 to TRBJ1-1; D is undetermined. CDR3 length equals 14 residues. From germline, CDR1 is PRHDT and CDR2 FYEKMQ (reference sequence). V was pared by 2 bases and J by 0 bases, with 7 bases between. CDR3 DNA sequence: TGTGCCAGCAGCTTATGGGGATTGAACACTGAAGCTTTCTTT. Its translation is CASSLWGLNTEAFF.

This chain joins TRBV29-1 and TRBJ1-1; D remains unclear. This CDR3 comprises 15 residues. Germline V gives CDR1 SQVTM, CDR2 ANQGSEA. Trimming pared 6 bases from V and 2 bases from J, leaving 19 bases between. DNA of the CDR3: TGCAGCGTCGCTCCCCGCCTGGCGGAAAACACTGAAGCTTTCTTT. Its translation: CSVAPRLAENTEAFF. Looking up the rest from reference TRBV29-1 and TRBJ1-1 gives the full variable domain: SAVISQKPSRDICQRGTSLTIQCQVDSQVTMMFWYRQQPGQSLTLIATANQGSEATYESGFVIDKFPISRPNLTFSTLTVSNMSPEDSSIYLCSVAPRLAENTEAFFGQGTRLTVV.

V gene TRBV5-1 combines with J gene TRBJ2-1; no clear D gene. CDR3 length equals 13 residues. CDR1 is SGHRS, CDR2 YFSETQ, per germline. The V end lost 3 bases, the J end lost 4 bases, and 8 bases lay between the germline ends. The CDR3 region is CASSSDGYNEQFF. CDR3 DNA sequence: TGCGCCAGCAGCTCGGACGGGTACAATGAGCAGTTCTTC.

This chain connects TRBV5-6 to TRBJ1-5; TRBD1 might be the D (5 bases). CDR3 length: 15 residues. Trimming removed 3 bases at V and 0 bases at J, with 10 bases between. CDR1 and CDR2 from the germline V gene are SGHDT and YYEEEE. DNA for the CDR3: TGTGCCAGCAGCTCCTACAGGTTTAGCAATCAGCCCCAGCATTTT. Translated, it gives CASSSYRFSNQPQHF.

This clone has a handful of counts. The rearrangement uses TRBV15 and TRBJ1-5, with TRBD1 matching over 9 bases. The junction had 4 bases not matched to a gene; V was cut back by 5 bases and J by 2 bases. This CDR3 is built from 15 residues. The germline gives CDR1 LNHNV, CDR2 YYDKDF (reference sequence). CDR3 in amino acids: CATSRRTGGNQPQHF. The CDR3 bases are TGTGCCACCAGCCGCCGGACAGGGGGCAATCAGCCCCAGCATTTT.

The rearrangement joins TRBV5-1 to TRBJ2-5; D remains unclear. From germline, CDR1 is SGHRS and CDR2 YFSETQ. The CDR3 consists of 17 residues. The V and J ends lost 2 bases and 1 base respectively, with 18 bases between them. CDR3: CASSFDGAVRIQETQYF. CDR3 nucleotide sequence: TGCGCCAGCAGCTTTGACGGTGCCGTCAGGATCCAAGAGACCCAGTACTTC. The complete variable domain, with remaining parts taken from reference TRBV5-1 and TRBJ2-5, reads KAGVTQTPRYLIKTRGQQVTLSCSPISGHRSVSWYQQTPGQGLQFLFEYFSETQRNKGNFPGRFSGRQFSNSRSEMNVSTLELGDSALYLCASSFDGAVRIQETQYFGPGTRLLVL.

This rearrangement joins TRBV6-1 to TRBJ2-7; a possible D gene is TRBD2 (6 bases). Germline assignment: CDR1 MNHNS and CDR2 SASEGT. V was clipped by 0 bases and J by 2 bases, with 20 bases between them. The CDR3 is 18 amino acids. The CDR3 sequence: CASSEAPGTPTSPYEQYF. The CDR3 nucleotides read TGTGCCAGCAGTGAAGCGCCCGGGACTCCAACCTCCCCCTACGAGCAGTACTTC.

The V gene is TRBV25-1, the J gene TRBJ2-1; 9 bases match TRBD1. This CDR3 region has 16 residues. The V and J ends lost 3 bases and 4 bases, in that order; junction bases with no gene match: 7. The germline V gene has CDR1 MGHDK and CDR2 SYGVNS. CDR3 protein: CASSELDRGGYNEQFF. The CDR3 nucleotides read TGTGCCAGCAGTGAGTTGGACAGGGGAGGGTACAATGAGCAGTTCTTC.

Only a few counts were recorded for this clone. The CDR3 DNA is TGTGCCAGCAGGCCCGAACAGGCGAACACTGAAGCTTTCTTT. Amino acid sequence: CASRPEQANTEAFF. This chain connects TRBV11-1 to TRBJ1-1; D might be TRBD1 (5 bases). Germline assignment: CDR1 SGHAT and CDR2 FQDESV (reference sequence). With 6 bases removed from V and 1 base from J, the gap between germline ends came to 12 bases. This CDR3 spans 14 amino acids.

This clone was seen only a few times. This sequence joins TRBV9 and TRBJ1-1; D ambiguous. Germline V gives CDR1 SGDLS, CDR2 YYNGEE. The CDR3 extends over 12 amino acids. Between the trimmed V and J ends, which lost 2 bases and 3 bases, there was a span of 5 bases. The CDR3 reads CASSVQDTEAFF. CDR3 coding DNA: TGTGCCAGCAGCGTCCAGGACACTGAAGCTTTCTTT.

Comment on this clone: Within the sample, other DNA sequences also encode this same CDR3. V gene TRBV5-4 combines with J gene TRBJ1-1, with a weak D call TRBD1 (6 bases). Looked up from germline, CDR1 is SGHNT and CDR2 is YYREEE (reference sequence). Trimming cost V 0 bases and J 0 bases, with 9 bases left between them. CDR3 length equals 15 residues. CDR3 nucleotides: TGTGCCAGCAGCTTGGTTGACAGGCTGAACACTGAAGCTTTCTTT. This codes for CASSLVDRLNTEAFF.

CDR3 DNA sequence: TGTGCCAGCAGCTTAGAGAATAGGGCGTATGGCTACACCTTC. This sequence encodes CASSLENRAYGYTF. The chain couples TRBV7-9 to TRBJ1-2; D unclear. The CDR3 is 14 amino acids. V lost 1 base and J 5 bases, leaving 11 bases between the germline ends. Looked up from germline, CDR1 is SEHNR and CDR2 is FQNEAQ (reference sequence).

This clone was seen a handful of times. The chain uses TRBV5-4 and TRBJ2-2; 9 positions match TRBD1. CDR1 is SGHNT, CDR2 YYREEE, per germline (reference sequence). Losses at the gene ends were 2 bases for V and 4 bases for J; bases not matched to a gene: 3. The CDR3 runs to 15 residues. The CDR3 DNA reads as TGTGCCAGCAGCTTTGGGACAGGGACCACCGGGGAGCTGTTTTTT. This translates into CASSFGTGTTGELFF.

This clone appeared a few times. V and J are TRBV30 and TRBJ2-6; D gene ambiguous. V lost 0 bases to trimming and J lost 0 bases, with 15 bases between them. In germline, CDR1 is GTSNPN, CDR2 SVGIG (reference sequence). This CDR3 has 18 residues. CDR3 in amino acids: CAWSVLRWTFSGANVLTF. The CDR3 nucleotides read TGTGCCTGGAGTGTACTTCGGTGGACCTTCTCTGGGGCCAACGTCCTGACTTTC.

The V gene is TRBV6-1, the J gene TRBJ1-5; D not certain. CDR1 MNHNS and CDR2 SASEGT come from the germline V gene. V was cut by 6 bases and J by 0 bases, with 9 bases left in between. The CDR3 is made up of 14 amino acids. In nucleotides, the CDR3 is TGTGCCAGCAGCCGGACTTATAGCAATCAGCCCCAGCATTTT. Its protein is CASSRTYSNQPQHF.

This clone appeared a few times. The chain is built from TRBV6-5 and TRBJ1-1, with 9 bases identical to TRBD1. The V gene's germline CDR1 is MNHEY and CDR2 SVGAGI. This CDR3 region has 14 residues. V lost 6 bases and J lost 1; bases outside the gene matches: 3. The DNA of the CDR3 is TGTGCCAGCAGGTCGGGACAGGGGAACACTGAAGCTTTCTTT. Its translation: CASRSGQGNTEAFF.

This chain joins TRBV30 and TRBJ2-3, with 14 bases aligning to TRBD2. CDR1 and CDR2 from the germline V gene are GTSNPN and SVGIG (reference sequence). V shed 2 bases, J shed 8 bases, and the junction held 9 bases outside the gene matches. CDR3 length: 16 amino acids. The CDR3 is CAWSPTGTSGGRTQYF. CDR3 DNA: TGTGCCTGGAGTCCGACCGGGACTAGCGGGGGCCGTACGCAGTATTTT.

This clone was observed a few times. The chain recombines TRBV4-1 with TRBJ2-7, with D possibly matching TRBD1 (6 bases). Germline CDR1 is MGHRA and CDR2 is YSYEKL. CDR3 size: 17 residues. The V gene lost 0 bases and the J gene lost 2 bases, with 17 bases spanning the gap. CDR3 loop: CASSQDQSRGVTYEQYF. As DNA, the CDR3 is TGCGCCAGCAGCCAAGATCAATCCAGGGGCGTAACCTACGAGCAGTACTTC.

The J gene is TRBJ1-3, the V gene TRBV13; D may be TRBD1 (5 bases). CDR3 size: 14 residues. V gave up 9 bases and J gave up 0 bases, with 12 bases separating them. CDR1 is PRHDT, CDR2 FYEKMQ, per germline (reference sequence). The CDR3 sequence: CASGAAYSGNTIYF. The CDR3 DNA sequence: TGTGCCAGTGGGGCGGCCTACTCTGGAAACACCATATATTTT. Looking up the rest from reference TRBV13 and TRBJ1-3 gives the full variable domain: AAGVIQSPRHLIKEKRETATLKCYPIPRHDTVYWYQQGPGQDPQFLISFYEKMQSDKGSIPDRFSAQQFSDYHSELNMSSLELGDSALYFCASGAAYSGNTIYFGEGSWLTVV.

This sequence joins TRBV30 and TRBJ1-1; D unresolved. V lost 2 bases and J lost 1, with 11 bases in between. The CDR3 contains 14 residues. Germline V lookup: CDR1 GTSNPN, CDR2 SVGIG (reference sequence). CDR3 residues: CAWSRGWGNTEAFF. CDR3 coding DNA: TGTGCCTGGAGTAGAGGGTGGGGGAACACTGAAGCTTTCTTT.

Here the CDR3 DNA reads TGTGCCATCAGTGATGGGTGGAGCACTGAAGCTTTCTTT. Protein: CAISDGWSTEAFF. The chain recombines TRBV10-3 with TRBJ1-1, with D unresolved. CDR1 and CDR2 (germline): ENHRY, SYGVKD. The CDR3 spans 13 residues. V lost 3 bases, J lost 4 bases, and 9 bases lay in between.

The gene calls are TRBV7-2 and TRBJ2-1, with TRBD2 identical over 11 bases. Losses at the gene ends were 8 bases for V and 3 bases for J; bases not matched to a gene: 6. CDR3 length: 15 residues. The germline CDR1 and CDR2 sequences are SGHTA and FQGNSA. This chain's CDR3 is CASGASGGLYNEQFF. Here the CDR3 DNA reads TGTGCCAGCGGGGCTAGCGGGGGGCTCTACAATGAGCAGTTCTTC.

The sample holds a few counts of this clone. The J gene is TRBJ2-7, the V gene TRBV29-1; no definite D call. The V and J ends lost 4 bases and 0 bases respectively, with 10 bases between them. The germline CDR1 and CDR2 sequences are SQVTM and ANQGSEA. The CDR3 length is 13 residues. The CDR3 DNA reads TGCAGCGTTGGAATTGGCAGCTCCTACGAGCAGTACTTC. Protein: CSVGIGSSYEQYF.

The chain is built from TRBV10-3 and TRBJ1-5; no definite D call. V shed 9 bases and J shed 1 base, with 4 bases lying between them. The CDR3 has 11 amino acids. Germline CDR1 and CDR2: ENHRY and SYGVKD. For the CDR3, the DNA is TGTGCCATGGGGAGCAATCAGCCCCAGCATTTT. Translation gives CAMGSNQPQHF.

In its sample, this clone was seen a few times. The chain combines TRBV7-2 with TRBJ1-2; D is unresolved. Per the germline V gene, CDR1 is SGHTA and CDR2 is FQGNSA. V was pared by 5 bases and J by 0 bases, with 10 bases between. CDR3 length: 14 amino acids. CDR3 in amino acids: CASSLWQANYGYTF. The CDR3 region has the DNA TGTGCCAGCAGCCTCTGGCAGGCTAACTATGGCTACACCTTC.